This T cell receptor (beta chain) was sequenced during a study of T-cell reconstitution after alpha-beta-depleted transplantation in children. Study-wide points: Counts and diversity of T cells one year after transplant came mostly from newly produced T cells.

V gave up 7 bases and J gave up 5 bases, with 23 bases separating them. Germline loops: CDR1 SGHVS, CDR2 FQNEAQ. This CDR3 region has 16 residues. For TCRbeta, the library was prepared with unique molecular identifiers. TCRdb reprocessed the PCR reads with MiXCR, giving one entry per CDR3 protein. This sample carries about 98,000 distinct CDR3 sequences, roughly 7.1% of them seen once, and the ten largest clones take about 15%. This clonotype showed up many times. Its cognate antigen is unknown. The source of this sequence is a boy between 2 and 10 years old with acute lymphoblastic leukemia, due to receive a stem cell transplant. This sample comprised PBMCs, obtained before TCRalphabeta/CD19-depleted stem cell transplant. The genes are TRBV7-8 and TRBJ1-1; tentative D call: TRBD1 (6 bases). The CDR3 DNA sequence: TGTGCCAGCAAGATATCTTTAGGGGGGGCGCTGACTGAAGCTTTCTTT. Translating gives CASKISLGGALTEAFF.